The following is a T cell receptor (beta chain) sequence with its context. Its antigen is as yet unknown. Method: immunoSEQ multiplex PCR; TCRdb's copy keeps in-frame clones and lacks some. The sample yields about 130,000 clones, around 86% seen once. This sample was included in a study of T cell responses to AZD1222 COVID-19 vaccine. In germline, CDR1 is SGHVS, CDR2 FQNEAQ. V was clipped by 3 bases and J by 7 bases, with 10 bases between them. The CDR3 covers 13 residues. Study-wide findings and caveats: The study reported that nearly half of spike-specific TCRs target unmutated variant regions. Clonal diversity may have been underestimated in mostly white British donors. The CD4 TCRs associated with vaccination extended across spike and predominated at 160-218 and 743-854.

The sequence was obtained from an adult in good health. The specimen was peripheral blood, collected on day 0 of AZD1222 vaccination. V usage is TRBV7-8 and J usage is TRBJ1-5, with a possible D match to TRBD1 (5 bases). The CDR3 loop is CASSLRTKQPQHF. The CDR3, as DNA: TGTGCCAGCAGCTTGAGGACAAAGCAGCCCCAGCATTTT.